What follows are 26 T cell receptor beta chains derived from one specimen sequenced in a study of T cell changes during pregnancy in multiple sclerosis. Clones were read by immunoSEQ multiplex PCR, and TCRdb kept only the in-frame ones, dropping some. The table lists some 41,000 clones, over 75% of them singletons. The material was CD8+ T cells from peripheral blood mononuclear cells, obtained in the first trimester of pregnancy. The receptors come from a female donor with multiple sclerosis, enrolled in a pregnancy study.

V is TRBV18 and J is TRBJ2-4, with 8 nucleotides matching TRBD2. Trimming took 1 base from V and 1 from J; bases not matched to a gene: 3. This CDR3 contains 16 residues. CDR1 is KGHSH, CDR2 LQKENI, per germline. As DNA, the CDR3 is TGTGCCAGCTCACCACGAAAGCGGGAGGCCAAAAACATTCAGTACTTC. Translating it yields CASSPRKREAKNIQYF.

The J gene is TRBJ1-5, the V gene TRBV25-1, with TRBD1 matching 7 bases. There are 14 residues in the CDR3. From germline, CDR1 is MGHDK and CDR2 SYGVNS. J was trimmed by 9 bases and V by 7 bases; bases with no gene match: 12. CDR3: CASKPGQAPRPQHF. Written as DNA, the CDR3 is TGTGCCAGCAAACCAGGACAGGCGCCACGGCCCCAGCATTTT.

The V call is TRBV9, the J call TRBJ2-3; D perhaps matches TRBD2 (5 bases). Trimming removed 3 bases at V and 3 bases at J, with 14 bases between. Germline V CDR1 and CDR2: SGDLS, YYNGEE. CDR3 length: 15 residues. In DNA form, the CDR3 reads TGTGCCAGCAGCGCATCCGGGATAACAACAGATACGCAGTATTTT. Protein sequence: CASSASGITTDTQYF.

The V call is TRBV2, the J call TRBJ1-6; 10 nucleotides match TRBD1. The CDR3 consists of 14 residues. CDR1 and CDR2 from the germline V gene are SNHLY and FYNNEI. V shed 8 bases, J shed 8 bases, and the junction held 6 bases outside the gene matches. Here the CDR3 DNA reads TGTGCCAGCGCCCTGGGACAGGGGCATTCACCCCTCCACTTT. This translates into CASALGQGHSPLHF.

The chain has TRBV19 and TRBJ1-5; possible D gene TRBD1, 5 bases. The CDR3 consists of 12 residues. Germline CDR1 reads LNHDA; CDR2 reads SQIVND (reference sequence). Trimming stripped 6 bases from V and 4 bases from J, with 7 bases between. As DNA, the CDR3 is TGTGCCAGTAGCCAGGGTAATCAGCCCCAGCATTTT. This codes for CASSQGNQPQHF.

The J gene is TRBJ2-5, the V gene TRBV4-3; unclear D gene. The CDR3 spans 14 residues. Deletions cut 0 bases from V and 1 base from J, with 6 bases between. The V gene's germline CDR1 is LGHNA and CDR2 YSLEER. The CDR3 protein is CASSQDSGQETQYF. The CDR3 DNA sequence: TGCGCCAGCAGCCAAGATTCCGGCCAAGAGACCCAGTACTTC.

In its sample, this clone was seen once. V is TRBV27 and J is TRBJ2-3; a possible D gene is TRBD1 (5 bases). V was clipped by 5 bases and J by 0 bases, with 15 bases between them. This CDR3 has 16 amino acids. CDR1 is MNHEY, CDR2 SMNVEV, per germline (reference sequence). The CDR3: CASSLTDPISTDTQYF. CDR3 DNA: TGTGCCAGCAGTCTGACAGACCCTATTAGCACAGATACGCAGTATTTT.

This rearrangement joins TRBV5-5 to TRBJ1-1; maybe TRBD1 (6 bases). The CDR3 runs to 14 residues. Trimming took 3 bases from V and 1 from J, leaving 10 bases between them. Germline V lookup: CDR1 SGHKS, CDR2 YYEKEE (reference sequence). Here the CDR3 DNA reads TGTGCCAGCAGCTCCAGCAGGGGGAACACTGAAGCTTTCTTT. This codes for CASSSSRGNTEAFF.

The chain is built from TRBV6-5 and TRBJ1-1; TRBD1 might be the D (5 bases). This CDR3 contains 14 residues. The V and J ends lost 1 base and 1 base respectively, with 7 bases between them. Germline CDR1 is MNHEY and CDR2 is SVGAGI. CDR3 residues: CASSYYGQNTEAFF. In nucleotides, the CDR3 is TGTGCCAGCAGTTACTACGGACAGAACACTGAAGCTTTCTTT.

V and J are TRBV28 and TRBJ2-5, with D perhaps matching TRBD1 (5 bases). V lost 5 bases and J lost 14, with 15 bases in between. CDR1 is MDHEN and CDR2 is SYDVKM in the germline V gene. CDR3 length: 11 amino acids. The CDR3 reads CASSQGPVIYF. As DNA, the CDR3 is TGTGCCAGCAGTCAGGGCCCCGTAATTTACTTC.

The J gene is TRBJ1-1, the V gene TRBV6-5; unclear D gene. The CDR3 consists of 15 residues. V was trimmed by 6 bases and J by 1 base, leaving 15 bases between them. Germline CDR1 MNHEY, CDR2 SVGAGI. For the CDR3, the DNA is TGTGCCAGCAGCCGTGGACTAGGTACGAACACTGAAGCTTTCTTT. Its translation: CASSRGLGTNTEAFF.

J is TRBJ2-5 and V is TRBV4-2; 7 bases are shared with TRBD1. The J call could be wrong; TRBJ2-7 is a better fit for the DNA end. CDR3 length equals 16 residues. Germline V gene sequence: CDR1 LGHNA, CDR2 YNFKEQ. CDR3 in DNA: TGTGCCAGCAGCCAAGGGGACAGCCCAGCGACGTACGAGCAGTACTTC. It encodes CASSQGDSPATYEQYF.

The chain uses TRBV4-2 and TRBJ2-1; 13 nucleotides align to TRBD2. V lost 4 bases, J lost 5 bases, and 11 bases stayed unmatched. Germline values: CDR1 LGHNA, CDR2 YNFKEQ. This CDR3 has 18 amino acids. Written as DNA, the CDR3 is TGTGCCAGCAGCCGCGTACTAGCGGGGGGGCCCATGGACAATGAGCAGTTCTTC. It specifies CASSRVLAGGPMDNEQFF.

The V gene is TRBV30, the J gene TRBJ2-7; 9 bases line up with TRBD2. This CDR3 is built from 14 residues. Germline assignment: CDR1 GTSNPN and CDR2 SVGIG (reference sequence). V shed 1 base, J shed 2 bases, and the junction held 3 bases outside the gene matches. CDR3 residues: CAWSGRTSAYEQYF. The CDR3 coding sequence is TGTGCCTGGAGTGGGCGGACTAGCGCCTACGAGCAGTACTTC.

This chain connects TRBV4-1 to TRBJ1-2, with TRBD1 matching 8 bases. CDR1 is MGHRA and CDR2 is YSYEKL in the germline V gene. The V segment lost 1 base and the J segment 4 bases; nucleotides outside the gene matches: 2. The CDR3 extends over 14 amino acids. This chain's CDR3 is CASSQVGQVYGYTF. The DNA of the CDR3 is TGCGCCAGCAGCCAAGTGGGACAGGTCTATGGCTACACCTTC.

The V call is TRBV10-3, the J call TRBJ1-1; D may be TRBD1 (6 bases). The germline gives CDR1 ENHRY, CDR2 SYGVKD. V was clipped by 6 bases and J by 4 bases, with 15 bases between them. The CDR3 sequence is 14 residues long. The CDR3 DNA follows: TGTGCCATCAGCCAAGGGGGGGTCGTCACTGAAGCTTTCTTT. This encodes CAISQGGVVTEAFF.

This chain links TRBV19 with TRBJ2-1; 11 nucleotides agree with TRBD2. The ends lost 5 bases at V and 7 bases at J; junction bases unmatched: 13. The CDR3 consists of 17 residues. CDR1 is LNHDA and CDR2 is SQIVND in the germline V gene (reference sequence). CDR3 bases: TGTGCCAGTAGTCCTTGGGGTAGCGGGGGGGCCGTAAATGAGCAGTTCTTC. It codes for CASSPWGSGGAVNEQFF.

The chain carries TRBV30 and TRBJ2-5, with 10 bases that match TRBD2. Germline CDR1 and CDR2: GTSNPN and SVGIG (reference sequence). V was pared by 0 bases and J by 10 bases, with 5 bases of the junction left unmatched. The CDR3 has 13 residues. Here the CDR3 reads CAWSVVLAGDQYF. The CDR3 DNA reads TGTGCCTGGAGTGTAGTCCTAGCGGGGGACCAGTACTTC.

This rearrangement joins TRBV19 to TRBJ2-1, with TRBD2 as a possible D gene (5 bases). Trimming took 7 bases from V and 6 from J, leaving 10 bases between them. The CDR3 contains 12 residues. In germline, CDR1 is LNHDA, CDR2 SQIVND (reference sequence). Here the CDR3 reads CASTRGVNEQFF. The CDR3 DNA sequence: TGTGCCAGTACCCGGGGAGTCAATGAGCAGTTCTTC.

The chain links TRBV18 to TRBJ2-7; TRBD1 aligns across 7 bases. The CDR3 has 16 amino acids. Losses at the gene ends were 0 bases for V and 2 bases for J; bases not matched to a gene: 7. Germline V gives CDR1 KGHSH, CDR2 LQKENI. Here the CDR3 DNA reads TGTGCCAGCTCACCACCACAGGGGCTCTTGACCTACGAGCAGTACTTC. It codes for CASSPPQGLLTYEQYF.

V and J are TRBV9 and TRBJ2-1; 14 bases match TRBD2. V dropped 3 bases and J dropped 0; count of bases not matched to a gene: 2. The germline V gene encodes CDR1 SGDLS and CDR2 YYNGEE. The CDR3 has 17 amino acids. DNA of the CDR3: TGTGCCAGCAGCGGACTAGCGGGGGGGAGCTCCTACAATGAGCAGTTCTTC. This translates into CASSGLAGGSSYNEQFF. The full variable domain, with the rest looked up from reference TRBV9 and TRBJ2-1, is DSGVTQTPKHLITATGQRVTLRCSPRSGDLSVYWYQQSLDQGLQFLIQYYNGEERAKGNILERFSAQQFPDLHSELNLSSLELGDSALYFCASSGLAGGSSYNEQFFGPGTRLTVL.

This chain uses TRBV15 with TRBJ1-2; no clear D gene. Trimming took off 1 base at V and 4 bases at J, with 13 bases between the two ends. CDR1 LNHNV and CDR2 YYDKDF come from the germline V gene (reference sequence). The CDR3 is made up of 15 amino acids. CDR3 DNA sequence: TGTGCCACCAGCAGAGCCCTGTCCCTTCCCTATGGCTACACCTTC. Amino acids: CATSRALSLPYGYTF.

The V call is TRBV27, the J call TRBJ2-2, with TRBD2 matching 10 bases. CDR3 length equals 18 residues. Germline-derived CDR1 and CDR2 are MNHEY and SMNVEV (reference sequence). The J segment lost 0 bases and the V segment lost 3 bases, leaving 7 bases of the junction unmatched. CDR3 sequence: CASSFSPGLAPNTGELFF. The CDR3 DNA reads TGTGCCAGCAGTTTCAGCCCGGGACTAGCGCCGAACACCGGGGAGCTGTTTTTT.

The V gene is TRBV6-5, the J gene TRBJ1-2; 9 positions match TRBD1. This CDR3 has 13 residues. Trimming at V came to 6 bases and at J to 8 bases, leaving 7 bases not matched to a gene. The germline CDR1 and CDR2 sequences are MNHEY and SVGAGI. The CDR3 region has the DNA TGTGCCAGCAGCGAGGGACAGGGTGTGGGCTACACCTTC. It yields the protein CASSEGQGVGYTF.

The chain has TRBV6-5 and TRBJ1-2; 9 nucleotides align to TRBD1. The CDR3 spans 14 residues. V gave up 7 bases and J gave up 2 bases; unmatched junction bases: 5. Germline V lookup: CDR1 MNHEY, CDR2 SVGAGI. The CDR3 bases are TGTGCCAGCACCCCCGGGACAGGGAACTATGGCTACACCTTC. Translation gives CASTPGTGNYGYTF.

The chain employs TRBV6-5 and TRBJ1-2; possibly TRBD1 for D (6 bases). The CDR3 is 13 residues long. Germline CDR1 is MNHEY and CDR2 is SVGAGI. V was clipped by 5 bases and J by 4 bases, with 11 bases between them. The chain's CDR3 is CASSPGAAYGYTF. The CDR3 DNA reads TGTGCCAGCAGTCCAGGGGCGGCCTATGGCTACACCTTC.